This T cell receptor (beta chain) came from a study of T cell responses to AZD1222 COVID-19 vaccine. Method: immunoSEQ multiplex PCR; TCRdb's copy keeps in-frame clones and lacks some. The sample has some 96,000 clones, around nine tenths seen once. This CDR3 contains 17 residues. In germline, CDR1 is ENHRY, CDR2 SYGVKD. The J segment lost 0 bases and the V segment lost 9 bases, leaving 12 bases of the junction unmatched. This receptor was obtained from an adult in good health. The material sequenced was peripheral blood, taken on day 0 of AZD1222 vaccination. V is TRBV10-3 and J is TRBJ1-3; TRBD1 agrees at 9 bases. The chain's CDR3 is CAIHAADRGDSGNTIYF. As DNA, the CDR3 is TGTGCCATACACGCGGCCGACAGGGGGGACTCTGGAAACACCATATATTTT.